This T cell receptor beta chain stems from a study of T-cell reconstitution after alpha-beta-depleted transplantation in children (dated by TCRdb to 2016 to 2017). Notes on the research overall: T-cell immune reconstitution after TCRalphabeta/CD19-depleted allogeneic hematopoietic cell transplantation in children was quantitatively tracked in the study by means of TCR repertoire profiling.

V is cut by 1 base and J by 6 bases, and the space between the germline ends is 11 bases. The CDR3 runs 14 residues from the cysteine to the phenylalanine. Just CDR3 DNA is preserved here, 42 bases in frame from base 1. Worth noting for this clonotype: This receptor's antigen is unknown. No qualities accompany the bases; no much larger clone lies one base away.

The method behind the library was PCR. Sequencing was performed on an Illumina HiSeq 2500. Molecular barcoding was employed in the preparation of TCR libraries, with unique molecular identifiers being used to normalize TCRbeta repertoire quantification. TCRdb reran the public reads through fastp at Q25 and MiXCR, keeping productive beta chains. Merged by CDR3 protein, the rows form single entries marked with the most common genes and DNA. The sample table contains 440,000 or so distinct CDR3 sequences; only one count was recorded for roughly 11% of them. The top ten constitute approximately 5% of the sample.

The sequences come from PBMCs from the stem cell graft donor, collected from the stem cell graft. This clonotype originated in a human donor who donated a stem cell graft to a child with acute myeloid leukemia. This sequence uses TRBV12-3 or TRBV12-4 and TRBJ2-3, with the D segment identity uncertain. The CDR3 corresponds to CASSLGAPPDTQYF. Here is the DNA: TGTGCCAGCAGTTTAGGGGCTCCACCCGATACGCAGTATTTT.